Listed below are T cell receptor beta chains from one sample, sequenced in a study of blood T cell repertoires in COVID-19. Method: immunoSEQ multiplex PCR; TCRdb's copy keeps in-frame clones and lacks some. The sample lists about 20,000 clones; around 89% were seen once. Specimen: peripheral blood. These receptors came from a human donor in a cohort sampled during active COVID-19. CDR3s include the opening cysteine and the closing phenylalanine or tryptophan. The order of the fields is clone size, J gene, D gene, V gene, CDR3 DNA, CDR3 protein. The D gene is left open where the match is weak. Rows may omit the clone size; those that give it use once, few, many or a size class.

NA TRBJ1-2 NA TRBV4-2 TGTGCCAGCAGCCCTACCCCAGGGGATGGCTACACCTTC CASSPTPGDGYTF
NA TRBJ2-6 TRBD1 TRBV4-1 TGCGCCAGCAGCCAACCCAGACAGGGGAGGGCCAACGTCCTGACTTTC CASSQPRQGRANVLTF
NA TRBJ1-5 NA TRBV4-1 TGCGCCAGCAGCTACAGGGTCAATCAGCCCCAGCATTTT CASSYRVNQPQHF
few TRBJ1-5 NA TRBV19 TGTGCCAGTAGGCAGCGAGGCAATCAGCCCCAGCATTTT CASRQRGNQPQHF
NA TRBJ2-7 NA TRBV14 TGTGCCAGCAGCCTCAGGGTGAGCTCCTACGAGCAGTACTTC CASSLRVSSYEQYF
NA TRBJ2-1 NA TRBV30 TGTGCCTGGAGTGTATCTACGGGCGGAAGGGGGCAGTTCTTC CAWSVSTGGRGQFF
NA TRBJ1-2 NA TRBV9 TGTGCCAGCAGCGTAGACCTGGGCCACTATGGCTACACCTTC CASSVDLGHYGYTF
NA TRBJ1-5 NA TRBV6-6 TGTGCCAGCAGCCCAGGTGAACCCAATCAGCCCCAGCATTTT CASSPGEPNQPQHF
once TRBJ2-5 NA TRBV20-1 TGCAGTGCTAGTACGCTAGTACAAGAGACCCAGTACTTC CSASTLVQETQYF
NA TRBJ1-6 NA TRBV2 TGTGCCAGCCTTGGACAGTATAATTCACCCCTCCACTTT CASLGQYNSPLHF
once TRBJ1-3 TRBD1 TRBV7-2 TGTGCCAGCAGCTTAGCGACAGGGCCTGGAAACACCATATATTTT CASSLATGPGNTIYF
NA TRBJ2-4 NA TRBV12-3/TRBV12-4 TGTGCCAGCACCTCGTCCAAAAACATTCAGTACTTC CASTSSKNIQYF
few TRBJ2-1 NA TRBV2 TGTGCCAGCAGTGGGAGCTCCTACAATGAGCAGTTCTTC CASSGSSYNEQFF
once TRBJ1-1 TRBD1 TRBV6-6 TGTGCCACCAGGGCAGGGGGCGGATCTGAAGCTTTCTTT CATRAGGGSEAFF
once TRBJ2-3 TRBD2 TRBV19 TGTGCCAGTAGGAGGGGGACTAGCGGGCGCACAGATACGCAGTATTTT CASRRGTSGRTDTQYF
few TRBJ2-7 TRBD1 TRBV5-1 TGCGCCAGCAGCGCCTCTGGGGACAGGGTACACGAGCAGTACTTC CASSASGDRVHEQYF
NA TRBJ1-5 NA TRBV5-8 TGTGCCAGCAGCTTTTGGCGGGGGGCGATCGGCACTCAGCCCCAGCATTTT CASSFWRGAIGTQPQHF
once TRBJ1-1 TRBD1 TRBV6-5 TGTGCCAGTTCGACAGGGGGCTTGACTGAAGCTTTCTTT CASSTGGLTEAFF
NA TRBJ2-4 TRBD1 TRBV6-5 TGTGCCAGCAAGGACAGGGGGGATGTGAACATTCAGTACTTC CASKDRGDVNIQYF
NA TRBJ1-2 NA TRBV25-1 TGTGCCAGCAGTCCGCATAACCCTACCTATGGCTACACCTTC CASSPHNPTYGYTF
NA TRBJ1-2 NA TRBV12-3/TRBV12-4 TGTGCCAGCAGCAAAAACAGGGTTGGAGCCTACACCTTC CASSKNRVGAYTF
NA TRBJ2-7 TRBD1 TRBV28 TGTGCCAGCATTCCAACTTGGGGACAGGGCGTACACGAGCAGTACTTC CASIPTWGQGVHEQYF